A selection of T cell receptor beta chains follows, all from one sample in a study of CD8 T cells in Susac syndrome. TCRdb reprocessed the immunoSEQ multiplex PCR reads with MiXCR, giving one entry per CDR3 protein. Of about 180,000 distinct CDR3 sequences listed, 95% to 96% are singletons. The sample comprised CD4+ T cells from PBMCs. The receptor source for this set is a human donor with Susac syndrome. The CDR3 runs from the conserved cysteine through the conserved F or W. D genes are given only for firm matches. Size is omitted from some rows. Given values are once, few, many or a class for expanded clones.

DNA: TGTGCCAGCGGTCGTACAGAATCGGCGTCTAACTATGGCTACACCTTC
CDR3: CASGRTESASNYGYTF
J: TRBJ1-2
size: .
D: .
V: TRBV7-9

DNA: TGTGCCAGCAGACCCTCGACCTTTTCTGGGGCCAACGTCCTGACTTTC
CDR3: CASRPSTFSGANVLTF
J: TRBJ2-6
size: .
D: .
V: TRBV6-1

DNA: TGTGCCAGCAGTTTTTCGTTGGCTAGCGGGAGGGTTGGGGGCTACGAGCAGTACTTC
CDR3: CASSFSLASGRVGGYEQYF
J: TRBJ2-7
size: .
D: TRBD2
V: TRBV27

DNA: TGTGCCTGGAGTGTAGGCGGACTAGCGGGAACCTCTTACAATGAGCAGTTCTTC
CDR3: CAWSVGGLAGTSYNEQFF
J: TRBJ2-1
size: .
D: TRBD2
V: TRBV30

DNA: TGCGCCAGCAGCTTGGAAAGCGGGCGTTTCGAGACCCAGTACTTC
CDR3: CASSLESGRFETQYF
J: TRBJ2-5
size: .
D: .
V: TRBV5-1

DNA: TGCGCCAGCAGCTTGAAACAGATCCAAGAGACCCAGTACTTC
CDR3: CASSLKQIQETQYF
J: TRBJ2-5
size: .
D: .
V: TRBV5-1

DNA: TGTGCCAGCAGCTTGTCCACGAACACCGGGGAGCTGTTTTTT
CDR3: CASSLSTNTGELFF
J: TRBJ2-2
size: .
D: .
V: TRBV11-2

DNA: TGTGCCACCAGCAGAAGGAGCGGGCCCTCCAGCGGGAACCAAGAGACCCAGTACTTC
CDR3: CATSRRSGPSSGNQETQYF
J: TRBJ2-5
size: .
D: TRBD2
V: TRBV15

DNA: TGTGCCAGCACTAGGCAGGGAGGGACAGATACGCAGTATTTT
CDR3: CASTRQGGTDTQYF
J: TRBJ2-3
size: once
D: TRBD2
V: TRBV28

DNA: TGTGCCAGCAGAGTGTACATTGACAGGGTCGATGAAGCTTTCTTT
CDR3: CASRVYIDRVDEAFF
J: TRBJ1-1
size: .
D: TRBD1
V: TRBV6-5

DNA: TGTGCCAGCAGTACGGGACAGGGCTACAATGAGCAGTTCTTC
CDR3: CASSTGQGYNEQFF
J: TRBJ2-1
size: .
D: TRBD1
V: TRBV28

DNA: TGCAGCGTTGTGAGACAGGGGACCTACGAGCAGTACTTC
CDR3: CSVVRQGTYEQYF
J: TRBJ2-7
size: once
D: TRBD1
V: TRBV29-1

DNA: TGTGCCAGCAGCTCTATGTCGGGACCGCAGGCAGCTTTCTTT
CDR3: CASSSMSGPQAAFF
J: TRBJ1-1
size: .
D: .
V: TRBV7-9

DNA: TGCAGCGTTAGGAGGGGCAATGAGCAGTTCTTC
CDR3: CSVRRGNEQFF
J: TRBJ2-1
size: few
D: .
V: TRBV29-1

DNA: TGTGCCAGCAGCCATTCCTGGACAGGGGGGAAGGATGGCTACACCTTC
CDR3: CASSHSWTGGKDGYTF
J: TRBJ1-2
size: .
D: TRBD1
V: TRBV14

DNA: TGTGCCAGCAGCCCATCCTACAGCCAAGAGACCCAGTACTTC
CDR3: CASSPSYSQETQYF
J: TRBJ2-5
size: .
D: .
V: TRBV11-2

DNA: TGTGCCAGCAGCTTAGACCGCGGAGGGCAGCAGTACTTC
CDR3: CASSLDRGGQQYF
J: TRBJ2-7
size: .
D: .
V: TRBV7-6

DNA: TGTGCCAGCAGTCCCGCGGCGGGAGATACGCAGTATTTT
CDR3: CASSPAAGDTQYF
J: TRBJ2-3
size: .
D: .
V: TRBV5-4

DNA: TGTGCCAGCAGCCAAGCTGAACAGACCCAGTACTTC
CDR3: CASSQAEQTQYF
J: TRBJ2-5
size: .
D: .
V: TRBV3-1

DNA: TGTGCCACCTCAAGACAGGGGCAAGAGACCCAGTACTTC
CDR3: CATSRQGQETQYF
J: TRBJ2-5
size: .
D: TRBD1
V: TRBV2

DNA: TGCAGTGCTAGTGGGCGGGTGGGAGCCCTCTCCTACGAGCAGTACTTC
CDR3: CSASGRVGALSYEQYF
J: TRBJ2-7
size: .
D: .
V: TRBV20-1